This TCR beta chain came from a study of technical replicates of blood from a few donors. The CDR3 has 12 residues. Germline lookup yields CDR1 SQVTM and CDR2 ANQGSEA. The germline V and J ends were trimmed by 1 base and 4 bases, with 7 bases remaining between them. The assay was immunoSEQ multiplex PCR, and TCRdb's table has in-frame clones only and misses some. The sample has about 91,000 clones, just under 95% seen once; the top ten hold 0.2% to 0.3%. The gene calls are TRBV29-1 and TRBJ2-5, with a possible D match to TRBD2 (5 bases). The sample consisted of T cells isolated from PBMCs. This clonotype was sampled from a human donor in good health. The CDR3 spells CSVEGERETQYF. CDR3 DNA: TGCAGCGTTGAAGGGGAGAGAGAGACCCAGTACTTC.